This T cell receptor beta chain was recovered during a study of T cells expressing NK-cell markers. TCRdb reprocessed the 5' RACE reads, with one entry per CDR3 protein and no DNA. The table lists around 180,000 distinct CDR3 sequences. Germline loops: CDR1 DFQATT, CDR2 SNEGSKA (reference sequence). This CDR3 is built from 14 residues. Study findings and constraints: Nothing established the HCMV specificity of expanded NKG2C+ T cell clones. Top CD8+ clonotypes included the dominant CD3+CD56+NKG2C+ clonotypes in 5 or 6 donors.

About this clonotype: Antigen specificity is unknown.

The receptor comes from a man between 18 and 69 years old in good health. Sequences were obtained from blood T cells: a sorted CD56 or NKG2C T cell subset, CD4+ or CD8+ T cells, or bulk PBMC T cells (not recorded which). V and J are TRBV20-1 and TRBJ1-1. CDR3 amino acids: CSARDIKGGTEAFF.